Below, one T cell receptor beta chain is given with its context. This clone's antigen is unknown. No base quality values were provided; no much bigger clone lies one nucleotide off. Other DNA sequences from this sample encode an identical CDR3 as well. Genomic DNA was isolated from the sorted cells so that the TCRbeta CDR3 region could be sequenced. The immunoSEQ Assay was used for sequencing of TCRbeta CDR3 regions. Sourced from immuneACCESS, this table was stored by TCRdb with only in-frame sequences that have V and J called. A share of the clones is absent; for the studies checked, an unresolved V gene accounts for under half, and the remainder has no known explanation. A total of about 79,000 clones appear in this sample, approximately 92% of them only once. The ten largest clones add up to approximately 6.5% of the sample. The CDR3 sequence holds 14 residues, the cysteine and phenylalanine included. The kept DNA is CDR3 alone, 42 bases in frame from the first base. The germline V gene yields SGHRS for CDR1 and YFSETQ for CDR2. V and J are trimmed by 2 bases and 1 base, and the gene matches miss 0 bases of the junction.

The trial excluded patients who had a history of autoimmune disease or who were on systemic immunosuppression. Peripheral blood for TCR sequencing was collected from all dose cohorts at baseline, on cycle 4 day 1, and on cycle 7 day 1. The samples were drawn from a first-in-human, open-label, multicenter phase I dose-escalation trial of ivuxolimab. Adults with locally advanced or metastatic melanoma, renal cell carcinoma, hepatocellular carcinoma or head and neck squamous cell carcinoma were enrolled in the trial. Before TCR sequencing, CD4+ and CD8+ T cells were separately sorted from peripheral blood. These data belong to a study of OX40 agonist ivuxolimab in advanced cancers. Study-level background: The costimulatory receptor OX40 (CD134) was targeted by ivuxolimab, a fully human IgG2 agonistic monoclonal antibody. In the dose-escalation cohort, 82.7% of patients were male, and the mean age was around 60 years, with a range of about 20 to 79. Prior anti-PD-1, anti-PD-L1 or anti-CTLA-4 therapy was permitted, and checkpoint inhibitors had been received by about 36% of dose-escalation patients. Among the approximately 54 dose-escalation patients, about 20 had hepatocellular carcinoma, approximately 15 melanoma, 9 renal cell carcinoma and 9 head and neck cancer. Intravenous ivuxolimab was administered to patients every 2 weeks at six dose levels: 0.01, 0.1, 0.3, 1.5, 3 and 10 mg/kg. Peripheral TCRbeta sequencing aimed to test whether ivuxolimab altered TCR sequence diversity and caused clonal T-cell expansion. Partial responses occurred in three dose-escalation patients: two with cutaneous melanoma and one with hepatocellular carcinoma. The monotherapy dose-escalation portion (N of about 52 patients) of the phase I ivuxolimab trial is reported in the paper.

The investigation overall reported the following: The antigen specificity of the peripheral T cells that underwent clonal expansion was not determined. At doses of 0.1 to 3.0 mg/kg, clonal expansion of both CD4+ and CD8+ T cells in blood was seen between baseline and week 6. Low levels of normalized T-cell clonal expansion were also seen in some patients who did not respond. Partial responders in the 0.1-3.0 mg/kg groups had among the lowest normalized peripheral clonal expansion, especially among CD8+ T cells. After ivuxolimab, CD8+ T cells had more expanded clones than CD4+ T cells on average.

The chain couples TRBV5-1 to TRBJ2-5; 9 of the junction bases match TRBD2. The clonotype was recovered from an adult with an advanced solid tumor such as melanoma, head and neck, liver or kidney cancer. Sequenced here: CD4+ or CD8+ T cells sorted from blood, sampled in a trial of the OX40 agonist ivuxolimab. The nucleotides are TGCGCCAGCAGCTTACTAGCGGGCCAAGAGACCCAGTACTTC. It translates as CASSLLAGQETQYF.